This record looks at one TCR beta chain sequence and its context. Germline CDR1 SGHRS, CDR2 YFSETQ. J gave up 3 bases and V 4 bases, and 8 bases lay outside the gene matches. The CDR3 has 16 amino acids. This specimen belongs to a study of blood T cell repertoires in COVID-19. The overall study: Samples of COVID-19 (acute and convalescent) were obtained from the United States, Italy and Spain. T cells, B-cell-depleted T cells, or PBMCs provided the cDNA or gDNA that served as material.

Original methodology: Reference gene primer amplification gave estimated nucleated cell counts. The table came from immunoSEQ multiplex PCR; TCRdb's copy has only in-frame clones and leaves some out. D and trimming come from the DNA, and the V and J calls and clone size come from that table. This sample has some 200,000 clones, with roughly four fifths found just once. Sequenced sample: peripheral blood. The TCR sequence derives from a woman aged 60-70 years with acute or convalescent COVID-19. The chain links TRBV5-1 to TRBJ1-1, with TRBD1 matching over 11 bases. CDR3 region: CASSPVGQGAHTEAFF. The CDR3 nucleotides are TGCGCCAGCAGCCCCGTAGGACAGGGGGCCCACACTGAAGCTTTCTTT.